The 14 T cell receptor beta chains below all came from one sample that was sequenced in a study of shared clonotypes between healthy human individuals. The table came from immunoSEQ multiplex PCR; TCRdb's copy has only in-frame clones and leaves some out. The repertoire holds 2 million to 2.5 million clones, about 92% seen once, with 0.35% to 0.45% in the top ten. Sequencing used naive CD4+ T cells from PBMCs. Subset specified: CD45RA+ positively selected. The receptors here all came from a man younger than 35 in good health. Some clones in this sample may be carry-over from other donors' samples.

The rearrangement uses TRBV18 and TRBJ2-1; D is ambiguous. In germline, CDR1 is KGHSH, CDR2 LQKENI. V was clipped by 0 bases and J by 7 bases, with 7 bases between them. The CDR3 covers 13 residues. CDR3 residues: CASSPPAQNEQFF. The CDR3 DNA sequence: TGTGCCAGCTCACCACCGGCGCAAAATGAGCAGTTCTTC.

The V gene is TRBV2, the J gene TRBJ2-3; 11 bases are a match to TRBD2. CDR3 length: 17 residues. V trimming: 6 bases; J trimming: 0 bases; junction bases outside the gene matches: 8. Germline loops: CDR1 SNHLY, CDR2 FYNNEI. The CDR3 bases are TGTGCCAGCAGGGGAGGGACTAGCGGCACTAGCACAGATACGCAGTATTTT. Its protein is CASRGGTSGTSTDTQYF.

Remarks on this clone: This sample also contains other DNA sequences that code for the same CDR3. The chain couples TRBV7-2 to TRBJ2-3, with a tentative D call TRBD1 (6 bases). Trimming took 2 bases from V and 3 from J, leaving 6 bases between them. Germline CDR1 is SGHTA and CDR2 is FQGNSA. The CDR3 runs 13 residues. CDR3 bases: TGTGCCAGCAGCTTACAGGGGACAGATACGCAGTATTTT. Translating it yields CASSLQGTDTQYF.

The chain joins TRBV7-2 to TRBJ2-1; no reliable D call. The length of the CDR3 is 15 residues. In germline, CDR1 is SGHTA, CDR2 FQGNSA. V shed 2 bases and J shed 0 bases, with 8 bases lying between them. The CDR3: CASSLRGYSYNEQFF. Written as DNA, the CDR3 is TGTGCCAGCAGCTTACGCGGTTACTCCTACAATGAGCAGTTCTTC. The full variable domain, with the rest looked up from reference TRBV7-2 and TRBJ2-1, is GAGVSQSPSNKVTEKGKDVELRCDPISGHTALYWYRQSLGQGLEFLIYFQGNSAPDKSGLPSDRFSAERTGGSVSTLTIQRTQQEDSAVYLCASSLRGYSYNEQFFGPGTRLTVL.

The chain couples TRBV7-2 to TRBJ2-3; tentatively, D is TRBD1 (6 bases). Looked up from germline, CDR1 is SGHTA and CDR2 is FQGNSA. CDR3 size: 14 residues. V was pared by 4 bases and J by 4 bases, with 12 bases between. CDR3 protein: CASSSLQGADTQYF. The CDR3 coding sequence is TGTGCCAGCAGCTCCTTACAGGGTGCAGATACGCAGTATTTT.

As for this clone: Other DNA sequences from this sample encode an identical CDR3 as well. This chain joins TRBV13 and TRBJ2-5; D perhaps matches TRBD1 (5 bases). CDR1 is PRHDT, CDR2 FYEKMQ, per germline (reference sequence). This CDR3 comprises 15 residues. The V gene lost 0 bases and the J gene lost 6 bases, with 14 bases spanning the gap. CDR3 in DNA: TGTGCCAGCAGCTTAGGGGTTGACAGTTCAAAGACCCAGTACTTC. Translating gives CASSLGVDSSKTQYF.

In DNA form, the CDR3 reads TGTGCCAGCGCCCGCAAGGGGAGCTCCTACGAGCAGTACTTC. Translating gives CASARKGSSYEQYF. V is TRBV27 and J is TRBJ2-7; D is perhaps TRBD1 or TRBD2 (5 bases each). The germline V and J ends were trimmed by 8 bases and 0 bases, with 14 bases remaining between them. This CDR3 is 14 amino acids long. Per the germline V gene, CDR1 is MNHEY and CDR2 is SMNVEV (reference sequence).

The chain is built from TRBV6-1 and TRBJ1-5, with D possibly TRBD1 on 6 matching bases. The germline CDR1 and CDR2 sequences are MNHNS and SASEGT. The CDR3 covers 15 residues. The V end lost 2 bases, the J end lost 5 bases, and 13 bases lay between the germline ends. CDR3 in DNA: TGTGCCAGCAGTGAAAACAGGGTGGTACATCAGCCCCAGCATTTT. Protein product: CASSENRVVHQPQHF.

On this clone: Additional DNA sequences in this sample encode the identical CDR3. The chain links TRBV9 to TRBJ2-7, with D perhaps TRBD1 or TRBD2 (5 bases each). The germline V and J ends were trimmed by 3 bases and 2 bases, with 12 bases remaining between them. The CDR3 contains 14 residues. CDR1 is SGDLS, CDR2 YYNGEE, per germline. The CDR3 sequence is CASSGRDGPYEQYF. CDR3 nucleotide sequence: TGTGCCAGCAGCGGCCGGGACGGCCCCTACGAGCAGTACTTC. The variable domain in full, completed from reference TRBV9 and TRBJ2-7, reads DSGVTQTPKHLITATGQRVTLRCSPRSGDLSVYWYQQSLDQGLQFLIQYYNGEERAKGNILERFSAQQFPDLHSELNLSSLELGDSALYFCASSGRDGPYEQYFGPGTRLTVT.

The chain uses TRBV9 and TRBJ2-1, with D perhaps matching TRBD2 (6 bases). The CDR3 length is 17 residues. CDR1 is SGDLS, CDR2 YYNGEE, per germline. Trimming removed 4 bases at V and 3 bases at J, with 20 bases between. The CDR3: CASSPPVGAGNYNEQFF. The CDR3 DNA follows: TGTGCCAGCAGCCCCCCCGTCGGCGCGGGAAACTACAATGAGCAGTTCTTC.

This chain joins TRBV4-1 and TRBJ2-7; TRBD2 might be the D (5 bases). The germline CDR1 and CDR2 sequences are MGHRA and YSYEKL. V lost 9 bases to trimming and J lost 1 base, with 19 bases between them. There are 15 residues in the CDR3. The CDR3 is CASALRAEVSYEQYF. CDR3 nucleotide sequence: TGCGCCAGTGCCCTGAGGGCAGAGGTTTCCTACGAGCAGTACTTC.

The chain joins TRBV4-2 to TRBJ2-1; 8 bases line up with TRBD1. The CDR3 is 19 residues long. Germline V CDR1 and CDR2: LGHNA, YNFKEQ. V was pared by 1 base and J by 5 bases, with 16 bases of the junction left unmatched. The CDR3 loop reads CASSQADGLPGTGHNEQFF. Written as DNA, the CDR3 is TGTGCCAGCAGCCAAGCAGATGGACTTCCCGGGACAGGCCACAATGAGCAGTTCTTC.

The chain combines TRBV5-5 with TRBJ1-5; 8 nucleotides align to TRBD1. Germline V gene lookup returns CDR1 SGHKS and CDR2 YYEKEE (reference sequence). This CDR3 is 13 amino acids long. Trimming removed 5 bases from V and 5 bases from J; junction bases left unmatched: 3. Written as DNA, the CDR3 is TGTGCCAGCAGTCAGGACAGGGATCAGCCCCAGCATTTT. Translation: CASSQDRDQPQHF.

J is TRBJ1-6 and V is TRBV28, with unresolved D. CDR3 length equals 12 residues. Germline loops: CDR1 MDHEN, CDR2 SYDVKM. Trimming shortened V by 7 bases and J by 8 bases, and 9 bases separated the two germline ends. CDR3 amino acids: CASTEEDSPLHF. The CDR3 region has the DNA TGTGCCAGCACCGAAGAGGATTCACCCCTCCACTTT.